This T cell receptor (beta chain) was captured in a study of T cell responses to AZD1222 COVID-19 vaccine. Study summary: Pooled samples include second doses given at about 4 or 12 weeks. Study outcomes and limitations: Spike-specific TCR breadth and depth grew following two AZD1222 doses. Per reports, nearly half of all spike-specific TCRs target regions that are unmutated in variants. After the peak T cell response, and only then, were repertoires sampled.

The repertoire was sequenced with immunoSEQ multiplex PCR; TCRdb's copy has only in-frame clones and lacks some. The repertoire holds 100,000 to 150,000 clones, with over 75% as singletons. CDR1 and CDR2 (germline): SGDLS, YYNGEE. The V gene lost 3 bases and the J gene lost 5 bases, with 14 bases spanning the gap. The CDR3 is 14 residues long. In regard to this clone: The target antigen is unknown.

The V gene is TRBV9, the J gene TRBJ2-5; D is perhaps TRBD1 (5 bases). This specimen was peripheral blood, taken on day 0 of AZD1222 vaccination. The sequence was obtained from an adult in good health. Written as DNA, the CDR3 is TGTGCCAGCAGCGAGGGCCCGGCAGGGGAGACCCAGTACTTC. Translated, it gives CASSEGPAGETQYF.